This T cell receptor (beta chain) was profiled in a study of blood T cell repertoires in COVID-19. Looking at the study overall: Donors in the United States, Italy and Spain gave samples during acute or convalescent COVID-19. T cells, B-cell-depleted T cells, or PBMCs supplied cDNA or gDNA.

Authors' analysis steps: The authors estimated nucleated cell counts from reference gene primer amplification. Assay used: immunoSEQ multiplex PCR; TCRdb lists only in-frame clones, some missing. V, J and clone size are taken as reported in that table, and D and trimming were inferred from the DNA itself. Altogether under 250,000 clones are present, 81% being singletons, with the ten largest covering approximately 7.9%. The CDR3 covers 15 residues. CDR1 and CDR2 (germline): LNHDA, SQIVND (reference sequence). With 6 bases removed from V and 2 bases from J, the gap between germline ends came to 14 bases.

This receptor was taken from a woman of 80 years or more with acute or convalescent COVID-19. Source material: peripheral blood. V is TRBV19 and J is TRBJ2-1; D may be TRBD2 (5 bases). CDR3 in amino acids: CASSRTPPTYNEQFF. The CDR3 nucleotides are TGTGCCAGTAGCAGGACTCCTCCCACCTACAATGAGCAGTTCTTC.